What follows is one T cell receptor beta chain and its context. Negatively enriched CD4+ T cells were divided by CD45RA into naive and memory. The source of the sample is a study of shared clonotypes between healthy human individuals. TCRdb keeps only in-frame clones here, not all; method: immunoSEQ multiplex PCR. The sample includes some 1 million clones, about 77% of them seen just once. This sequence was found in a man aged 18 to 29 in good health. Sequencing used memory CD4+ T cells sorted from blood. Stated subset: CD45RA-negative fraction.

CDR3 sequence (DNA): TGTGCCAGCAGCCCCCAGATCGCAGATACGCAGTATTTT. Its protein is CASSPQIADTQYF. This chain connects TRBV9 to TRBJ2-3, with D hard to call. This CDR3 contains 13 residues. The V end lost 4 bases, the J end lost 4 bases, and 10 bases lay between the germline ends. Germline CDR1 SGDLS, CDR2 YYNGEE.